This T cell receptor (beta chain) appears in the sequencing data of a study of blood T cell repertoires in COVID-19. Clones were sequenced by immunoSEQ multiplex PCR, and TCRdb holds only the in-frame ones, with some missing. This table has about 150,000 clones, roughly 80% appearing once. Germline values: CDR1 SGDLS, CDR2 YYNGEE. V was cut by 6 bases and J by 3 bases, with 22 bases left in between. The CDR3 is 16 residues long. This TCR was recovered from a man aged 45 to 65 who had recovered from COVID-19. The chain couples TRBV9 to TRBJ2-7; TRBD1 is a possible D gene (5 bases). The sequenced sample consisted of PBMCs or T cells enriched from blood (not recorded which). The CDR3 sequence is CASTFQRGDTYYEQYF. In DNA, the CDR3 is TGTGCCAGCACCTTCCAAAGGGGCGACACTTACTACGAGCAGTACTTC.